One sample yielded the 19 T cell receptor beta chains listed below, sequenced in a study of T cell responses to AZD1222 COVID-19 vaccine. Libraries were prepared by immunoSEQ multiplex PCR; TCRdb keeps only in-frame clonotypes and omits some of them. The table lists roughly 77,000 clones, roughly nine tenths of them singletons. This specimen consisted of peripheral blood, obtained on day 0 of AZD1222 vaccination. Receptors were obtained from an adult in good health.

V usage is TRBV5-4 and J usage is TRBJ1-1, with D possibly TRBD1 on 6 matching bases. The CDR3 is made up of 14 amino acids. CDR1 and CDR2 (germline): SGHNT, YYREEE (reference sequence). The ends were cut back, 1 base at V and 7 bases at J, with 14 bases in the middle. CDR3 sequence (DNA): TGTGCCAGCAGCTTGACGGGGGCGAGTGGTGAAGCTTTCTTT. It encodes CASSLTGASGEAFF.

This clone was found once. The V gene is TRBV6-5, the J gene TRBJ1-5, with D hard to call. CDR1 and CDR2 from the germline V gene are MNHEY and SVGAGI. This CDR3 has 13 amino acids. V lost 2 bases, J lost 5 bases, and 7 bases lay in between. The CDR3 here is CASSYAAYQPQHF. DNA of the CDR3: TGTGCCAGCAGTTACGCAGCATATCAGCCCCAGCATTTT.

This chain joins TRBV6-4 and TRBJ1-5, with TRBD1 as a possible D gene (5 bases). The germline V gene has CDR1 MRHNA and CDR2 SNTAGT. V lost 11 bases to trimming and J lost 7 bases, with 15 bases between them. This CDR3 is 12 amino acids long. The DNA of the CDR3 is TGTGCCTCCAGCGAAGGGGAACAGCCCCAGCATTTT. Translating gives CASSEGEQPQHF.

This sequence joins TRBV5-4 and TRBJ2-7; D is possibly TRBD1 (6 bases). CDR3 length: 15 amino acids. The ends were cut back, 5 bases at V and 0 bases at J, with 15 bases in the middle. The germline V gene has CDR1 SGHNT and CDR2 YYREEE (reference sequence). The DNA for the CDR3 is TGTGCCAGCAGTTTTACTGTAGGGGGCTCCTACGAGCAGTACTTC. It translates to CASSFTVGGSYEQYF.

This clone was seen once. CDR3 DNA sequence: TGTGCCAGCTCCCTGGACAGTGACCTTTACGAGCAGTACTTC. Translating it yields CASSLDSDLYEQYF. This sequence joins TRBV7-2 and TRBJ2-7, with a weak D call TRBD1 (6 bases). From germline, CDR1 is SGHTA and CDR2 FQGNSA. CDR3 length equals 14 residues. Trimming stripped 8 bases from V and 4 bases from J, with 18 bases between.

The gene calls are TRBV7-2 and TRBJ1-1; D unclear. The length of the CDR3 is 15 residues. Germline values: CDR1 SGHTA, CDR2 FQGNSA. V was cut by 5 bases and J by 3 bases, with 16 bases left in between. CDR3 residues: CASSPDGYSDTEAFF. In nucleotides, the CDR3 is TGTGCCAGCAGCCCCGACGGATACAGCGACACTGAAGCTTTCTTT.

J is TRBJ2-2 and V is TRBV19, with unresolved D. Trimming cost V 4 bases and J 5 bases, with 14 bases left between them. CDR3 length equals 15 residues. Germline V gene lookup returns CDR1 LNHDA and CDR2 SQIVND (reference sequence). DNA of the CDR3: TGTGCCAGTAGTACCCTCCTTAAAGGGACCGGGGAGCTGTTTTTT. It yields the protein CASSTLLKGTGELFF.

Here the CDR3 DNA reads TGTGCCAGCTCACCAATGGAGAGCACTGAAGCTTTCTTT. As protein: CASSPMESTEAFF. V and J are TRBV18 and TRBJ1-1; D remains ambiguous. Germline V lookup: CDR1 KGHSH, CDR2 LQKENI. V was trimmed by 2 bases and J by 4 bases, leaving 8 bases between them. This CDR3 is 13 amino acids long.

This rearrangement joins TRBV11-2 to TRBJ1-1; TRBD1 is a possible D gene (5 bases). CDR1 and CDR2 (germline): SGHAT, FQNNGV. The CDR3 spans 14 residues. V dropped 4 bases and J dropped 4 bases, with 13 bases sitting between them. Here the CDR3 reads CASSSQGVGTEAFF. In nucleotides, the CDR3 is TGTGCCAGCAGCTCGCAGGGAGTAGGCACTGAAGCTTTCTTT. The full variable domain, its missing parts supplied by reference TRBV11-2 and TRBJ1-1, is EAGVAQSPRYKIIEKRQSVAFWCNPISGHATLYWYQQILGQGPKLLIQFQNNGVVDDSQLPKDRFSAERLKGVDSTLKIQPAKLEDSAVYLCASSSQGVGTEAFFGQGTRLTVV.

The rearrangement joins TRBV7-8 to TRBJ2-1; D call uncertain. This CDR3 comprises 12 residues. Germline-derived CDR1 and CDR2 are SGHVS and FQNEAQ. V lost 1 base and J lost 7, with 5 bases in between. The CDR3 protein is CASSLVENEQFF. As DNA, the CDR3 is TGTGCCAGCAGCTTAGTGGAGAATGAGCAGTTCTTC.

The V and J genes are TRBV7-2 and TRBJ2-5; 11 bases align to TRBD2. In germline, CDR1 is SGHTA, CDR2 FQGNSA. The V gene end was trimmed by 4 bases and the J gene end by 5 bases; junction bases not matched to a gene: 12. CDR3 length: 17 residues. In DNA form, the CDR3 reads TGTGCCAGCAGCTCCAGAATTAGCGGGGGGGCCGCGGAGACCCAGTACTTC. Amino acid sequence: CASSSRISGGAAETQYF.

V is TRBV9 and J is TRBJ1-3, with D unresolved. Trimming removed 2 bases from V and 4 bases from J, with 10 bases in between. The CDR3 sequence is 14 residues long. Germline CDR1 SGDLS, CDR2 YYNGEE. The CDR3: CASSVPREGNTIYF. CDR3 sequence (DNA): TGTGCCAGCAGCGTTCCAAGGGAGGGAAACACCATATATTTT.

The chain combines TRBV9 with TRBJ1-1, with D uncertain. Germline V CDR1 and CDR2: SGDLS, YYNGEE. V was cut by 0 bases and J by 5 bases, with 17 bases left in between. The length of the CDR3 is 16 residues. The CDR3 nucleotides are TGTGCCAGCAGCGTAGCTCTAGGCCTCGACCAGACTGAAGCTTTCTTT. Translated, it gives CASSVALGLDQTEAFF. Full variable domain (outside the CDR3, taken from reference TRBV9 and TRBJ1-1): DSGVTQTPKHLITATGQRVTLRCSPRSGDLSVYWYQQSLDQGLQFLIQYYNGEERAKGNILERFSAQQFPDLHSELNLSSLELGDSALYFCASSVALGLDQTEAFFGQGTRLTVV.

This chain connects TRBV6-6 to TRBJ1-1, with no clear D. Trimming shortened V by 2 bases and J by 10 bases, and 20 bases separated the two germline ends. In germline, CDR1 is MNHNY, CDR2 SVGAGI (reference sequence). The CDR3 loop spans 15 amino acids. The CDR3 region is CASSYQLTPPSAAFF. The CDR3, as DNA: TGTGCCAGCAGTTACCAGTTGACACCACCGAGCGCAGCTTTCTTT.

V is TRBV4-3 and J is TRBJ1-1, with unresolved D. Germline assignment: CDR1 LGHNA and CDR2 YSLEER. The CDR3 covers 13 residues. V lost 4 bases and J 4 bases, leaving 10 bases between the germline ends. CDR3 in DNA: TGCGCCAGCAGCCGTGTTTGGGGCACTGAAGCTTTCTTT. Translated: CASSRVWGTEAFF.

This clone came up once. The genes are TRBV12-3 or TRBV12-4 and TRBJ2-7, with 7 bases aligning to TRBD1. J gave up 4 bases and V 6 bases, and 6 bases lay outside the gene matches. The CDR3 covers 13 residues. DNA for the CDR3: TGTGCCAGCAGCACCGGGACAGATTACGAGCAGTACTTC. Protein product: CASSTGTDYEQYF.

This sequence joins TRBV7-9 and TRBJ2-4; D is possibly TRBD1 or TRBD2 (6 bases each). Germline V gene sequence: CDR1 SEHNR, CDR2 FQNEAQ (reference sequence). V lost 4 bases to trimming and J lost 0 bases, with 19 bases between them. The CDR3 consists of 18 residues. Written as DNA, the CDR3 is TGTGCCAGCAGCTCGCACTATGGGGGGCCACTAGCCAAAAACATTCAGTACTTC. Translated: CASSSHYGGPLAKNIQYF.

The V call is TRBV24-1, the J call TRBJ1-2; 11 bases align to TRBD1. After removal of 4 bases from V and 4 bases from J, the junction contained 4 bases not matched to a gene. CDR1 KGHDR and CDR2 SFDVKD come from the germline V gene. There are 15 residues in the CDR3. CDR3 coding DNA: TGTGCCACCAGTGACTCCGGGACAGGGGGCTATGGCTACACCTTC. Its protein is CATSDSGTGGYGYTF.

The chain couples TRBV4-2 to TRBJ2-2; unclear D gene. V was clipped by 5 bases and J by 7 bases, with 14 bases between them. The CDR3 runs 14 residues. The germline V gene encodes CDR1 LGHNA and CDR2 YNFKEQ. In DNA, the CDR3 is TGTGCCAGCAGCTACCTAGTGGGTAACGGGGAGCTGTTTTTT. This sequence encodes CASSYLVGNGELFF.